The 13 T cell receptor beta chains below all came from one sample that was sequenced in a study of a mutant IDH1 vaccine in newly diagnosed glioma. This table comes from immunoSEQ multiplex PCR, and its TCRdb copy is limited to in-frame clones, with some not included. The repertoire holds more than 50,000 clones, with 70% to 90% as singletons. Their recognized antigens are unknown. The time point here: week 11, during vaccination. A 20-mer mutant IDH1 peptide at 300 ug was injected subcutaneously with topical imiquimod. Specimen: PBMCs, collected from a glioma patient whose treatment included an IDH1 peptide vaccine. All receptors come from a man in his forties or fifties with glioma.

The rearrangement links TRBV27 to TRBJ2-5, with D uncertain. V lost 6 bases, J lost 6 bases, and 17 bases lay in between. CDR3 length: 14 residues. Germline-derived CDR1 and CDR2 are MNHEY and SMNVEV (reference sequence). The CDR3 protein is CASRPVETPQTQYF. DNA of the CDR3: TGTGCCAGCAGGCCCGTCGAGACTCCACAGACCCAGTACTTC.

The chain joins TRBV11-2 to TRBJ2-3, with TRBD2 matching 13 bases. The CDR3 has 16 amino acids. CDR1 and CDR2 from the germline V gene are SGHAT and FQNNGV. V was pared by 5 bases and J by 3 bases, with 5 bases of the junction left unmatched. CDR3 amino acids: CASSPWTSGRTDTQYF. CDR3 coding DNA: TGTGCCAGCAGCCCTTGGACTAGCGGGAGAACAGATACGCAGTATTTT.

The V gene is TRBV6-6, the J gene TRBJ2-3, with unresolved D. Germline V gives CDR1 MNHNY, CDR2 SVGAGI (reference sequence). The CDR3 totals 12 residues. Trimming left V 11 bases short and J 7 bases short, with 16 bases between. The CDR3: CAGGKDWNTQYF. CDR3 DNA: TGTGCCGGTGGGAAAGACTGGAATACGCAGTATTTT.

The CDR3 DNA follows: TGCGCCAGCAGTGTCCTAGGGGGGACTTGGGGTATTAAGAATCAGCCCCAGCATTTT. Amino acid sequence: CASSVLGGTWGIKNQPQHF. This chain links TRBV10-2 with TRBJ1-5; possible D gene TRBD1, 6 bases. The CDR3 covers 19 residues. Germline CDR1 reads WSHSY; CDR2 reads SAAADI. Deletions cut 4 bases from V and 4 bases from J, with 26 bases between.

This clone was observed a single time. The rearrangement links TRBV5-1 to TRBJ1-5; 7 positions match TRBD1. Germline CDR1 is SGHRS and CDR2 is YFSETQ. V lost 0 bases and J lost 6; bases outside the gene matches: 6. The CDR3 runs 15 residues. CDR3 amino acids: CASSLEGARSQPQHF. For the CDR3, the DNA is TGCGCCAGCAGCTTGGAGGGGGCGAGGAGTCAGCCCCAGCATTTT. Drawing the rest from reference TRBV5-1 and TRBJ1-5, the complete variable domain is KAGVTQTPRYLIKTRGQQVTLSCSPISGHRSVSWYQQTPGQGLQFLFEYFSETQRNKGNFPGRFSGRQFSNSRSEMNVSTLELGDSALYLCASSLEGARSQPQHFGDGTRLSIL.

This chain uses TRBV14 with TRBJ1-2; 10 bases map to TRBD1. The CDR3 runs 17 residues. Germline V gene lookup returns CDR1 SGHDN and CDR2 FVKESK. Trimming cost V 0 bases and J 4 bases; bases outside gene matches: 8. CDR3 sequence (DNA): TGTGCCAGCAGCCAAGATGCCCCCCGACAGGGGGCCTATGGCTACACCTTC. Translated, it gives CASSQDAPRQGAYGYTF.

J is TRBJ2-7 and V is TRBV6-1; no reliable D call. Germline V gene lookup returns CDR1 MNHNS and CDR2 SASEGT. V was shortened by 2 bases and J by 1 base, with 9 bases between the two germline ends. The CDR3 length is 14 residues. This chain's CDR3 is CASSETWGSYEQYV. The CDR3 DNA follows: TGTGCCAGCAGTGAAACGTGGGGTTCCTACGAGCAGTACGTC.

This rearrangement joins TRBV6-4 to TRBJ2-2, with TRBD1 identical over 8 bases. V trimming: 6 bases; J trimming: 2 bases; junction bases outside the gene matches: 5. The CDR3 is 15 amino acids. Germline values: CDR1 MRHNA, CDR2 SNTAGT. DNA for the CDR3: TGTGCCAGCAGACCGGGACAGGCCAACACCGGGGAGCTGTTTTTT. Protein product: CASRPGQANTGELFF.

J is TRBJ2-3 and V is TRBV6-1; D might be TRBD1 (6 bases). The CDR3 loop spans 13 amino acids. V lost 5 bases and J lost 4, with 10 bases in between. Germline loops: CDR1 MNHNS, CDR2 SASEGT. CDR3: CASSPPGADTQYF. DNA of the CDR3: TGTGCCAGCAGTCCCCCAGGGGCAGATACGCAGTATTTT.

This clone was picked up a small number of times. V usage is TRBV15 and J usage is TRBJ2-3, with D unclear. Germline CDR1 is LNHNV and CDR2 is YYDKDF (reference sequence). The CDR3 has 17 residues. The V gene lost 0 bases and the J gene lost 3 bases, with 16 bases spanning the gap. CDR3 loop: CATSRDHAAGRTDTQYF. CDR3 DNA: TGTGCCACCAGCAGAGATCATGCTGCAGGAAGAACAGATACGCAGTATTTT.

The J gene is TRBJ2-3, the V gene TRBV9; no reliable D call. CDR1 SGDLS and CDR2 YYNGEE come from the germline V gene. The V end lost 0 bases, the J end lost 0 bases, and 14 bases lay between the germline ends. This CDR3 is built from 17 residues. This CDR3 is CASSVVPDPRSTDTQYF. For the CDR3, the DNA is TGTGCCAGCAGCGTAGTGCCAGACCCTAGAAGCACAGATACGCAGTATTTT.

Here the CDR3 reads CASHIDRGGTEAFF. CDR3 nucleotides: TGTGCCAGCCATATTGACCGGGGGGGCACTGAAGCTTTCTTT. The genes are TRBV2 and TRBJ1-1, with a tentative D call TRBD1 (5 bases). The germline gives CDR1 SNHLY, CDR2 FYNNEI. V was cut by 8 bases and J by 4 bases, with 17 bases left in between. The CDR3 is 14 amino acids.

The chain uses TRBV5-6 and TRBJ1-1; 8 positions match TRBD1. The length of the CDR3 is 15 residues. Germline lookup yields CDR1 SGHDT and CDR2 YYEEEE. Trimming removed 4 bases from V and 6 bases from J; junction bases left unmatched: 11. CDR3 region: CASSPNRQGRAEAFF. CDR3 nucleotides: TGTGCCAGCAGCCCTAACCGACAGGGGAGAGCTGAAGCTTTCTTT.